Detailed here is one T cell receptor beta chain. Repertoires were generated with immunoSEQ multiplex PCR, while TCRdb's copy carries only in-frame clones and drops some. This sample has over 60,000 clones, with 80% to 95% found just once. The data were obtained in a study of T cell changes during pregnancy in multiple sclerosis. The CDR3 is 17 residues long. CDR1 and CDR2 from the germline V gene are LGHNA and YNFKEQ. Trimming removed 4 bases at V and 0 bases at J, with 16 bases between. Sequenced here: peripheral blood, sampled in the first trimester of pregnancy. This receptor was taken from a female donor with multiple sclerosis, enrolled in a pregnancy study. The chain couples TRBV4-2 to TRBJ2-1; maybe TRBD1 (6 bases). The CDR3 spells CASSLGQGMDSYNEQFF. CDR3 bases: TGTGCCAGCAGCCTGGGACAAGGGATGGACTCCTACAATGAGCAGTTCTTC.